One sample yielded the 25 T cell receptor beta chains listed below, sequenced in a study of OX40 agonist ivuxolimab in advanced cancers. Libraries were prepared by immunoSEQ multiplex PCR; TCRdb keeps only in-frame clonotypes and omits some of them. The sample shows around 46,000 clones, 70% to 85% of them seen only once. The sequenced sample was CD4+ or CD8+ T cells sorted from blood, obtained in a trial of the OX40 agonist ivuxolimab. These TCRs come from an adult with an advanced solid tumor such as melanoma, head and neck, liver or kidney cancer.

The chain recombines TRBV5-1 with TRBJ2-3; the D gene is possibly TRBD2 (7 bases). This CDR3 has 14 amino acids. V was clipped by 1 base and J by 4 bases, with 10 bases between them. Germline CDR1 reads SGHRS; CDR2 reads YFSETQ. The CDR3 is CASSLRGAPDTQYF. DNA for the CDR3: TGCGCCAGCAGCTTGCGGGGGGCACCAGATACGCAGTATTTT.

This sequence joins TRBV2 and TRBJ2-1; no firm D call. The germline gives CDR1 SNHLY, CDR2 FYNNEI. The CDR3 runs 14 residues. Trimming removed 1 base from V and 8 bases from J, with 12 bases in between. CDR3 sequence: CASSEVDPGDEQFF. As DNA, the CDR3 is TGTGCCAGCAGTGAAGTGGACCCCGGTGATGAGCAGTTCTTC.

The rearrangement links TRBV18 to TRBJ1-1; D gene uncertain. From germline, CDR1 is KGHSH and CDR2 LQKENI. Trimming stripped 2 bases from V and 4 bases from J, with 8 bases between. The CDR3 covers 13 residues. CDR3 in DNA: TGTGCCAGCTCACCAAATCGGGCCACTGAAGCTTTCTTT. As protein: CASSPNRATEAFF.

V is TRBV6-5 and J is TRBJ1-6; D call uncertain. Germline V gene lookup returns CDR1 MNHEY and CDR2 SVGAGI. This CDR3 has 15 residues. V lost 0 bases to trimming and J lost 7 bases, with 10 bases between them. CDR3 DNA: TGTGCCAGCAGTTACTCGACTACGGCGAATTCACCCCTCCACTTT. It specifies CASSYSTTANSPLHF.

This rearrangement joins TRBV19 to TRBJ1-2; D not resolved. V lost 3 bases to trimming and J lost 1 base, with 0 bases between them. Germline V gene data show CDR1 as LNHDA and CDR2 as SQIVND (reference sequence). The CDR3 is 11 residues long. The CDR3 DNA sequence: TGTGCCAGTAGTATTAACTATGGCTACACCTTC. This codes for CASSINYGYTF.

This chain joins TRBV25-1 and TRBJ1-2; 7 bases match TRBD1. Trimming at V came to 3 bases and at J to 2 bases, leaving 3 bases not matched to a gene. CDR3 length: 14 residues. Germline values: CDR1 MGHDK, CDR2 SYGVNS. The CDR3 region has the DNA TGTGCCAGCAGTGACTCGGGACAGAACTATGGCTACACCTTC. Amino acids: CASSDSGQNYGYTF.

The V and J genes are TRBV11-2 and TRBJ2-6; 7 bases align to TRBD1. The J segment lost 0 bases and the V segment lost 5 bases, leaving 10 bases of the junction unmatched. The CDR3 runs to 18 residues. Germline V gene data show CDR1 as SGHAT and CDR2 as FQNNGV. The CDR3 DNA reads as TGTGCCAGCAGCCCACGACAGGGAGTCCTCTCTGGGGCCAACGTCCTGACTTTC. This translates into CASSPRQGVLSGANVLTF.

This chain's CDR3 is CASSPTDRGDQPQHF. DNA for the CDR3: TGTGCCAGCAGCCCTACAGACAGGGGGGATCAGCCCCAGCATTTT. The rearrangement joins TRBV7-9 to TRBJ1-5, with 9 bases that match TRBD1. The CDR3 has 15 amino acids. The junction had 7 bases not matched to a gene; V was cut back by 5 bases and J by 5 bases. Germline CDR1 and CDR2: SEHNR and FQNEAQ (reference sequence).

The rearrangement links TRBV5-4 to TRBJ2-7; 7 bases are a match to TRBD1. The CDR3 has 14 residues. CDR1 and CDR2 from the germline V gene are SGHNT and YYREEE (reference sequence). J was trimmed by 5 bases and V by 4 bases; bases with no gene match: 9. The CDR3 nucleotides are TGTGCCAGCAGCCAGGGACAGTCCGGCGACGAGCAGTACTTC. It specifies CASSQGQSGDEQYF.

The rearrangement uses TRBV19 and TRBJ2-3, with TRBD1 matching 7 bases. Per the germline V gene, CDR1 is LNHDA and CDR2 is SQIVND (reference sequence). The CDR3 length is 13 residues. Trimming removed 6 bases from V and 6 bases from J; junction bases left unmatched: 6. CDR3 protein: CASSTTRGDTQYF. CDR3 sequence (DNA): TGTGCCAGTAGCACCACCAGGGGGGATACGCAGTATTTT.

The gene calls are TRBV5-6 and TRBJ1-1; TRBD1 matches 7 bases. This CDR3 comprises 14 residues. Losses at the gene ends were 4 bases for V and 1 base for J; bases not matched to a gene: 4. CDR1 is SGHDT, CDR2 YYEEEE, per germline. The CDR3 spells CASSQQGRNTEAFF. CDR3 DNA sequence: TGTGCCAGCAGCCAACAGGGGAGGAACACTGAAGCTTTCTTT.

V and J are TRBV6-1 and TRBJ1-2, with 9 bases fitting TRBD1. The CDR3 sequence is 12 residues long. The germline CDR1 and CDR2 sequences are MNHNS and SASEGT. V was pared by 6 bases and J by 7 bases, with 3 bases of the junction left unmatched. The CDR3 nucleotides read TGTGCCAGCAGACAGGGGGCGGGTGGCTACACCTTC. Translating it yields CASRQGAGGYTF.

J is TRBJ2-7 and V is TRBV18; tentative D call: TRBD1 (5 bases). Trimming shortened V by 1 base and J by 1 base, and 11 bases separated the two germline ends. The CDR3 totals 15 residues. Per germline, CDR1 KGHSH and CDR2 LQKENI. CDR3: CASSPRTGRSYEQYF. For the CDR3, the DNA is TGTGCCAGCTCACCACGTACAGGCCGATCCTACGAGCAGTACTTC.

The rearrangement links TRBV4-2 to TRBJ1-1; 7 bases are a match to TRBD1. CDR3 length equals 13 residues. CDR1 and CDR2 (germline): LGHNA, YNFKEQ. V trimming: 4 bases; J trimming: 4 bases; junction bases outside the gene matches: 3. Here the CDR3 reads CASSPQGPTEAFF. CDR3 nucleotides: TGTGCCAGCAGCCCACAGGGGCCCACTGAAGCTTTCTTT.

This clone was seen once. This chain joins TRBV6-5 and TRBJ1-3; 7 nucleotides match TRBD1. V lost 4 bases, J lost 2 bases, and 2 bases stayed unmatched. This CDR3 has 14 amino acids. Germline assignment: CDR1 MNHEY and CDR2 SVGAGI. This chain's CDR3 is CASSFGQAGNTIYF. CDR3 sequence (DNA): TGTGCCAGCAGTTTTGGACAGGCTGGAAACACCATATATTTT.

The chain combines TRBV7-9 with TRBJ1-4; D uncertain. The CDR3 runs to 16 residues. Per germline, CDR1 SEHNR and CDR2 FQNEAQ (reference sequence). V was pared by 3 bases and J by 5 bases, with 16 bases between. CDR3 in DNA: TGTGCCAGCAGCTTGGGAGGCGGCGGGGAGAATGAAAAACTGTTTTTT. Translated, it gives CASSLGGGGENEKLFF.

V gene TRBV4-1 combines with J gene TRBJ1-3, with D unresolved. This CDR3 is built from 13 residues. V was pared by 0 bases and J by 4 bases, with 4 bases between. Germline-derived CDR1 and CDR2 are MGHRA and YSYEKL. The chain's CDR3 is CASSQDTGNTIYF. DNA of the CDR3: TGCGCCAGCAGCCAAGATACCGGAAACACCATATATTTT.

The rearrangement uses TRBV7-9 and TRBJ2-5; 16 bases align to TRBD2. The CDR3 totals 16 residues. V was pared by 3 bases and J by 9 bases, with 7 bases of the junction left unmatched. Germline CDR1 is SEHNR and CDR2 is FQNEAQ (reference sequence). Here the CDR3 DNA reads TGTGCCAGCAGCTTGGGGACTAGCGGGGGGGCCTATCCCCAGTACTTC. Encoded protein: CASSLGTSGGAYPQYF.

V gene TRBV12-5 combines with J gene TRBJ1-6; D call uncertain. Germline assignment: CDR1 LGHNT and CDR2 FRNRAP. The CDR3 spans 12 residues. Trimming left V 6 bases short and J 8 bases short, with 8 bases between. CDR3 nucleotide sequence: TGTGCTAGTGGACCTCCGGATTCACCCCTCCACTTT. Amino acid sequence: CASGPPDSPLHF.

The chain employs TRBV27 and TRBJ2-1, with TRBD1 identical over 7 bases. Germline V gene data show CDR1 as MNHEY and CDR2 as SMNVEV (reference sequence). V gave up 3 bases and J gave up 7 bases; unmatched junction bases: 3. CDR3 length: 13 residues. CDR3 sequence reads: CASSFNRGNEQFF. For the CDR3, the DNA is TGTGCCAGCAGTTTCAACAGGGGAAATGAGCAGTTCTTC.

The J gene is TRBJ1-6, the V gene TRBV2; a possible D gene is TRBD1 (6 bases). The germline CDR1 and CDR2 sequences are SNHLY and FYNNEI. V dropped 8 bases and J dropped 7 bases, with 15 bases sitting between them. The CDR3 sequence is 14 residues long. As DNA, the CDR3 is TGTGCCAGCCGGGACAACTACTTCAATTCACCCCTCCACTTT. Its protein is CASRDNYFNSPLHF.

This chain connects TRBV12-5 to TRBJ2-1; 9 bases match TRBD2. V lost 2 bases to trimming and J lost 6 bases; unmatched junction nucleotides: 11. The CDR3 totals 17 residues. Germline values: CDR1 LGHNT, CDR2 FRNRAP. The CDR3 reads CASGLPLSRGGRNEQFF. CDR3 sequence (DNA): TGTGCTAGTGGTTTGCCACTTTCGCGGGGGGGCCGCAATGAGCAGTTCTTC.

This chain links TRBV7-8 with TRBJ1-3; 10 positions match TRBD1. Germline trimming cut 1 base from V and 1 base from J; bases unmatched to any gene: 1. CDR3 length: 16 amino acids. Germline V gene lookup returns CDR1 SGHVS and CDR2 FQNEAQ. Written as DNA, the CDR3 is TGTGCCAGCAGCTTAGGACAGGGGGCTTCTGGAAACACCATATATTTT. This gives the protein CASSLGQGASGNTIYF. The full variable domain, rest sourced from reference TRBV7-8 and TRBJ1-3, is GAGVSQSPRYKVAKRGQDVALRCDPISGHVSLFWYQQALGQGPEFLTYFQNEAQLDKSGLPSDRFFAERPEGSVSTLKIQRTQQEDSAVYLCASSLGQGASGNTIYFGEGSWLTVV.

The chain combines TRBV19 with TRBJ2-2, with TRBD1 matching over 9 bases. The CDR3 length is 14 residues. CDR1 and CDR2 (germline): LNHDA, SQIVND (reference sequence). With 7 bases clipped from V and 5 bases from J, the junction kept 5 bases outside the gene matches. CDR3 amino acids: CASMSGTGTGELFF. DNA for the CDR3: TGTGCCAGTATGTCTGGGACAGGGACCGGGGAGCTGTTTTTT.

V and J are TRBV7-9 and TRBJ2-3; D remains ambiguous. Between the trimmed V and J ends, which lost 11 bases and 0 bases, there was a span of 9 bases. CDR1 and CDR2 (germline): SEHNR, FQNEAQ (reference sequence). The CDR3 is made up of 12 amino acids. The CDR3 region has the DNA TGTGCCGTGGAAGGTAGCACAGATACGCAGTATTTT. Translation gives CAVEGSTDTQYF.